The 2 T cell receptor beta chains below were found in one sample sequenced in a study of CD8 T cells in Susac syndrome. The RNA input was roughly 0.45 to 1 ug, and it was reverse transcribed with random hexamers. TCRdb recomputed calls from the immunoSEQ multiplex PCR reads with MiXCR, one row per CDR3 protein. Found here are about 150,000 distinct CDR3 sequences, about 95% of them singletons; the top ten hold around 0.11%. The sample consisted of CD4+ T cells from PBMCs. The receptors stem from a human donor with multiple sclerosis.

The chain is built from TRBV20-1 and TRBJ2-3; 15 bases are a match to TRBD2. This CDR3 has 16 amino acids. From germline, CDR1 is DFQATT and CDR2 SNEGSKA (reference sequence). J gave up 3 bases and V 5 bases, and 6 bases lay outside the gene matches. CDR3 amino acids: CSAPWTSGRATDTQYF. For the CDR3, the DNA is TGCAGTGCTCCTTGGACTAGCGGGAGGGCAACAGATACGCAGTATTTT.

The CDR3 reads CSVEVHSLETQYF. The CDR3 coding sequence is TGCAGCGTTGAAGTCCACAGCCTAGAGACCCAGTACTTC. V and J are TRBV29-1 and TRBJ2-5; D is uncertain. Looked up from germline, CDR1 is SQVTM and CDR2 is ANQGSEA. The CDR3 is 13 amino acids. Trimming took 1 base from V and 4 from J, leaving 10 bases between them.